Described below is a single TCR beta chain sequence and its context. What it binds is unknown. The sample originates from a study of cytomegalovirus exposure and HLA in healthy donors. General study points: Later analysis demonstrated an association between a missense DCLRE1C variant and TCR beta V- and J-gene trimming.

This PCR relied on a set of 60 Vbeta primers and 13 Jbeta primers. This table comes from immunoSEQ multiplex PCR, and its TCRdb copy is limited to in-frame clones, with some not included. Its table records 65,000 to 95,000 clones. CDR1 and CDR2 from the germline V gene are SGHRS and YFSETQ. The V and J ends lost 0 bases and 5 bases respectively, with 14 bases between them. CDR3 length: 15 amino acids. The J gene is TRBJ1-1, the V gene TRBV5-1; the D gene is possibly TRBD1 (5 bases). Material for sequencing was PBMCs. This receptor was identified in a man younger than 45 in good health and CMV-seronegative. The CDR3 DNA reads as TGCGCCAGCAGCTTGGGGCAGGTAAGGGGTACTGAAGCTTTCTTT. Residues: CASSLGQVRGTEAFF.